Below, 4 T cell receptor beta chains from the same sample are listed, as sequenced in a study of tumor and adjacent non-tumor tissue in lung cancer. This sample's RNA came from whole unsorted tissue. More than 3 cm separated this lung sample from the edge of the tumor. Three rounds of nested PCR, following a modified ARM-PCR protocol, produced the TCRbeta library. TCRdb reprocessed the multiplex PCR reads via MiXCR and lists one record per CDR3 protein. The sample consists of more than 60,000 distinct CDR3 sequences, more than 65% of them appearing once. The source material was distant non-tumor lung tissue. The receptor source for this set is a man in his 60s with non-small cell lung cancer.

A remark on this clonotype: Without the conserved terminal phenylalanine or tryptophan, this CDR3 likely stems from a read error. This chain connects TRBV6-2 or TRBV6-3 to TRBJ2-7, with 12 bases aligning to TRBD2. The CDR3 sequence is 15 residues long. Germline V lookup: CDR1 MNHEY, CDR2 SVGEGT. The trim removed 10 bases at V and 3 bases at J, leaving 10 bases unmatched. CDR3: CATRSTSGSVYEQYL. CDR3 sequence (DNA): TGTGCCACCAGGTCGACTAGCGGGAGTGTCTACGAGCAGTACCTC.

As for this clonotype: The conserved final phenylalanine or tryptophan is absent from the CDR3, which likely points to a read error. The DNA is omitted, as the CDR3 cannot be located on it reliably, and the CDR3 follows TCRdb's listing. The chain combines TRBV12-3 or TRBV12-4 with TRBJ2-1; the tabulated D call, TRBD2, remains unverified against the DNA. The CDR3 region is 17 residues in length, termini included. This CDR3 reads CASSLASSKSSYNEQLL.

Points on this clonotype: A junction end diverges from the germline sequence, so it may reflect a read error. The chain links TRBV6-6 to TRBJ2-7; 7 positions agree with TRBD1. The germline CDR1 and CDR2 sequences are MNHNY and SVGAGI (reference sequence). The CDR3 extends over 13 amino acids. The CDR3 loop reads CASSSPASGQPSF. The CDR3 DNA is TGTGCCAGCAGTTCCCCGGCGTCGGGACAGCCAAGCTTC.

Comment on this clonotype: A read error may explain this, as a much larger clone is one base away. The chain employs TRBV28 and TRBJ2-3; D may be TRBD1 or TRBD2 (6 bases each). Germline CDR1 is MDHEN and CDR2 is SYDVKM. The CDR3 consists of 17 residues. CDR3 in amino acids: CAGSSPSRRGTTDTQYF. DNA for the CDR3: TGTGCCGGCAGCTCCCCAAGCCGGAGGGGGACCACAGATACGCAGTATTTT. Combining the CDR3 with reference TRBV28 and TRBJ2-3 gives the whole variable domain DVKVTQSSRYLVKRTGEKVFLECVQDMDHENMFWYRQDPGLGLRLIYFSYDVKMKEKGDIPEGYSVSREKKERFSLILESASTNQTSMYLCAGSSPSRRGTTDTQYFGPGTRLTVL.